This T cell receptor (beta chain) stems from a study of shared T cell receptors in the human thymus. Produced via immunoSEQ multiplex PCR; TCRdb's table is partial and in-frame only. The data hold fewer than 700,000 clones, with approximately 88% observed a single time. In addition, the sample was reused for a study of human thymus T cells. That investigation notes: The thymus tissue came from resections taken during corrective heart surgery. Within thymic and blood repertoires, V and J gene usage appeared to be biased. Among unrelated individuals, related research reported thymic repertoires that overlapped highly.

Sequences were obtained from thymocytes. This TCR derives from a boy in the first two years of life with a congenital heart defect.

For the CDR3, the DNA is TGTGCCAGCAGTCCAGGGGGCGCCCGGGGAGAGACCCAGTACTTC. The encoded protein is CASSPGGARGETQYF. The chain recombines TRBV5-4 with TRBJ2-5, with 8 positions matching TRBD1. This CDR3 contains 15 residues. CDR1 and CDR2 from the germline V gene are SGHNT and YYREEE (reference sequence). Unmatched junction bases numbered 10, after V lost 5 bases and J lost 4 bases.